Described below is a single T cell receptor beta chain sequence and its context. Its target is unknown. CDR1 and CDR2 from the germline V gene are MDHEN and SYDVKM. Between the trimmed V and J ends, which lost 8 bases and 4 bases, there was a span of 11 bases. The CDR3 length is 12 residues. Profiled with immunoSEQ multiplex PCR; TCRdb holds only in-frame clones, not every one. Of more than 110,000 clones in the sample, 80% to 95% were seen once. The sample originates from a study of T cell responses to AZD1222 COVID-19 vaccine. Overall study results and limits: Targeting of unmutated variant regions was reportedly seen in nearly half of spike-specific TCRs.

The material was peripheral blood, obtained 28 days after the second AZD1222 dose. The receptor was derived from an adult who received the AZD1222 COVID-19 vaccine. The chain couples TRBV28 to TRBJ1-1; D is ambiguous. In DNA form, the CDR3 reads TGTGCCAGCCGATCAATGGGCACTGAAGCTTTCTTT. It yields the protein CASRSMGTEAFF.